This T cell receptor beta chain was profiled in a study of identical twins. MiXCR, run by TCRdb on the 5' RACE reads, gives a single entry per CDR3 protein. Here the sample spans 270,000 or so distinct CDR3 sequences, 6.5% to 9.5% being singletons. V was pared by 6 bases and J by 3 bases, with 4 bases of the junction left unmatched. Germline CDR1 reads DFQATT; CDR2 reads SNEGSKA (reference sequence). This CDR3 is built from 12 residues. Another study also made use of these data, one on yellow fever vaccine responses in identical twins.

The origin of this receptor is a young woman in good health. V and J are TRBV20-1 and TRBJ2-7; 8 positions match TRBD1. The specimen was CD8+ T cells sorted from blood. CDR3 sequence reads: CSASGTGYEQYF. CDR3 nucleotide sequence: TGCAGTGCCTCCGGGACAGGCTACGAGCAGTACTTC.